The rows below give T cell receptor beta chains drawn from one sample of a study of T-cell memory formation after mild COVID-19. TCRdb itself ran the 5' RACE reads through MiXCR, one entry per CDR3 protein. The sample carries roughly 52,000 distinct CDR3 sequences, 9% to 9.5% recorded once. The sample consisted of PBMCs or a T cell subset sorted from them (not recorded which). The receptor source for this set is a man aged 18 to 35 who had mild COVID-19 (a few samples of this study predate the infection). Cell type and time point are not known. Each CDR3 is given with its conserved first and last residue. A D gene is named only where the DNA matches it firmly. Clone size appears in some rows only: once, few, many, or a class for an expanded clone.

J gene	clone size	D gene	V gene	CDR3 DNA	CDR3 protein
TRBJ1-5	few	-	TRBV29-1	TGCAGCGTTGTGGAAGACATGAACAATCAGCCCCAGCATTTT	CSVVEDMNNQPQHF
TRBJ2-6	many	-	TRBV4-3	TGCGCCAGCAGCCAAGGTCCAGGGCACTCTGGGGCCAACGTCCTGACTTTC	CASSQGPGHSGANVLTF
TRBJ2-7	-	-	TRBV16	TGTGCCAGCAGCCCACGAGGAGAGGGAGGTGGCGAGCAGTACTTC	CASSPRGEGGGEQYF
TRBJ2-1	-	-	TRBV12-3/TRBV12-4	TGTGCCAGCAGTTTAGCGGGACCCAGCGGATATGAGCAGTTCTTC	CASSLAGPSGYEQFF
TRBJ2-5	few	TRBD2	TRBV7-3	TGTGCCAGCAGCCCTCGGGAGGGCCAAGAGACCCAGTACTTC	CASSPREGQETQYF
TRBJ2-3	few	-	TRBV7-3	TGTGCCAGCAGCACGCTCGGGGGGCGCACAGATACGCAGTATTTT	CASSTLGGRTDTQYF
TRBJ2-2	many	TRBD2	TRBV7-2	TGTGCCAGCAGCTTAGTGGCGGGGGGGGGCACCGGGGAGCTGTTTTTT	CASSLVAGGGTGELFF
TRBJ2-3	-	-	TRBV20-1	TGCAGTGCTAGAGATTGGAGGGCCGAGATTACGCAGTATTTT	CSARDWRAEITQYF
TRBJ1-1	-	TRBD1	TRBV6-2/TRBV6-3	TGTGCCAGCAGACAGGGGGGCAACACTGAAGCTTTCTTT	CASRQGGNTEAFF
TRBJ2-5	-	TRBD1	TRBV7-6	TGTGCCAGCAGCAAATCGGGACAGGGAGCCCAAGAGACCCAGTACTTC	CASSKSGQGAQETQYF
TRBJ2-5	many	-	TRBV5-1	TGCGCCAGCAGCTTGACAGAAGAGACCCAGTACTTC	CASSLTEETQYF
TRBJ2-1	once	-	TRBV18	TGTGCCAGCTCACCACCGACGGGGAAATCCTACAATGAGCAGTTCTTC	CASSPPTGKSYNEQFF
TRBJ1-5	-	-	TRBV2	TGTGCCAGCAGCGCCGGGAGAACCAATCAGCCCCAGCATTTT	CASSAGRTNQPQHF
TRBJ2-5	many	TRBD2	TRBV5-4	TGTGCCAGCAGCCTACGACTAGCGGGACAAGAGACCCAGTACTTC	CASSLRLAGQETQYF
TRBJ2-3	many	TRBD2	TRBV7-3	TGTGCCAGCAGCTCCGGGGGGGTCAGCACAGATACGCAGTATTTT	CASSSGGVSTDTQYF
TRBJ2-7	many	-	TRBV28	TGTGCCAGCAGTTGGGGCCGCGAGCAGTACTTC	CASSWGREQYF
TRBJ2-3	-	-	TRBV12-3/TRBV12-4	TGTGCCAGCAGCCCCGGACTCCAGGTCGCCGATACGCAGTATTTT	CASSPGLQVADTQYF
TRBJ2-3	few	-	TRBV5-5	TGTGCCAGCACCCCGCCGGGAGATACGCAGTATTTT	CASTPPGDTQYF
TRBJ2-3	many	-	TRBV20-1	TGCAGTGCTAGCGGGGGCATCAGGGCAGATACGCAGTATTTT	CSASGGIRADTQYF
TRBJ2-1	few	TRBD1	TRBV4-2	TGTGCCAGCAGCCAAGGGCAGGGGGTAAACTACAATGAGCAGTTCTTC	CASSQGQGVNYNEQFF
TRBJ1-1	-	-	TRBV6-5	TGTGCCAGCAGTTCACCGGGTGGGAGTTTCCGGCAAGCTTTCTTT	CASSSPGGSFRQAFF
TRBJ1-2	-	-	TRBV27	TGTGCCAGCAGTTTACAGGCGTTGGGGGGCTACACCTTC	CASSLQALGGYTF
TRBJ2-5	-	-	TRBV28	TGTGCCAGCACCTGGGGGCCGCAAGAGACCCAGTACTTC	CASTWGPQETQYF
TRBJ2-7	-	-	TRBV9	TGTGCCAGCAAGTACTGGGAGCAGTACTTC	CASKYWEQYF
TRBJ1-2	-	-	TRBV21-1	TGTGCCAGCAGCAACCGGGACAGGGGGAATGGCTACACCTTC	CASSNRDRGNGYTF
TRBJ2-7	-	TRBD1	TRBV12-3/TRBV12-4	TGTGCCAGCAGGGAGGCCGGGACAGGGCACTACGAGCAGTACTTC	CASREAGTGHYEQYF
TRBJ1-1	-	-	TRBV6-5	TGTGCCAGCAGTCACTCGACACTCAACACTGAAGCTTTCTTT	CASSHSTLNTEAFF